The source of this T cell receptor (beta chain) is a study of shared clonotypes between healthy human individuals. Regarding the study as a whole: Shared clonotypes across all four donors exceeded non-shared ones in generation probability.

This clone was seen just once. What it recognizes is unknown. There are 14 residues in the CDR3. Per the germline V gene, CDR1 is SGHAT and CDR2 is FQNNGV. The V segment lost 6 bases and the J segment 6 bases; nucleotides outside the gene matches: 9. Libraries were prepared by immunoSEQ multiplex PCR; TCRdb keeps only in-frame clonotypes and omits some of them. The sample gives over a million clones, 95% to 99% of which show up once; around 0.47% is in the top ten. The study drew all its donors from Caucasian adults living in Nashville, Tennessee. This clonotype originated in a young man in good health. The chain links TRBV11-2 to TRBJ2-7; 9 bases are a match to TRBD1. Sequences were obtained from naive CD4+ T cells sorted from blood. The sample's subset: CD45RA+ positively selected. CDR3 protein: CASRAPGQGSEQYF. The CDR3 DNA reads as TGTGCCAGCAGGGCACCGGGACAGGGCTCCGAGCAGTACTTC. The whole variable domain, filled in from reference TRBV11-2 and TRBJ2-7, reads EAGVAQSPRYKIIEKRQSVAFWCNPISGHATLYWYQQILGQGPKLLIQFQNNGVVDDSQLPKDRFSAERLKGVDSTLKIQPAKLEDSAVYLCASRAPGQGSEQYFGPGTRLTVT.